Listed below are T cell receptor beta chains from one sample, sequenced in a study of T cell responses to AZD1222 COVID-19 vaccine. This table comes from immunoSEQ multiplex PCR, and its TCRdb copy is limited to in-frame clones, with some not included. Here the sample spans fewer than 200,000 clones, around 94% being singletons. This specimen was peripheral blood, taken 28 days after the second AZD1222 dose. All receptors come from an adult who received the AZD1222 COVID-19 vaccine. Each CDR3 is given with its conserved first and last residue. The D gene is left open where the match is weak. Size tells how often a clone was seen (once, few, many) or the class of an expanded clone, and some rows leave it out.

V gene: TRBV7-2; clone size: few; D gene: .; J gene: TRBJ1-4; CDR3 DNA: TGTGCCAGTAGTTATACCGGGGGCTTCAATGAAAAACTGTTTTTT; CDR3 protein: CASSYTGGFNEKLFF
V gene: TRBV28; clone size: .; D gene: .; J gene: TRBJ2-7; CDR3 DNA: TGTGCCACCCAAACCTTCAACGAGCAGTACTTC; CDR3 protein: CATQTFNEQYF
V gene: TRBV2; clone size: .; D gene: TRBD1; J gene: TRBJ1-5; CDR3 DNA: TGTGCCAGCAGCAAGCACAGGGGCGGACAGCCCCAGCATTTT; CDR3 protein: CASSKHRGGQPQHF
V gene: TRBV19; clone size: .; D gene: .; J gene: TRBJ2-2; CDR3 DNA: TGTGCCAGTAGGGCCAGGGAGGATACCGGGGAGCTGTTTTTT; CDR3 protein: CASRAREDTGELFF
V gene: TRBV19; clone size: .; D gene: .; J gene: TRBJ2-1; CDR3 DNA: TGTGCCAGTGGGGAACAGGGTACCCATGAGCAGTTCTTC; CDR3 protein: CASGEQGTHEQFF
V gene: TRBV6-5; clone size: .; D gene: TRBD1; J gene: TRBJ1-1; CDR3 DNA: TGTGCCAGCAGTTACCTCCCCGGGACAGAGAACACTGAAGCTTTCTTT; CDR3 protein: CASSYLPGTENTEAFF
V gene: TRBV6-5; clone size: .; D gene: TRBD1; J gene: TRBJ2-7; CDR3 DNA: TGTGCCAGCAGTCGGACAGGGGTTCAGTACTTC; CDR3 protein: CASSRTGVQYF
V gene: TRBV9; clone size: .; D gene: TRBD1; J gene: TRBJ1-2; CDR3 DNA: TGTGCCAGCAGCGCGGACAGGGGATCCTATGGCTACACCTTC; CDR3 protein: CASSADRGSYGYTF
V gene: TRBV15; clone size: .; D gene: TRBD1; J gene: TRBJ1-1; CDR3 DNA: TGTGCCACCAGCAGAGGGTCGACAGGGATGAACACTGAAGCTTTCTTT; CDR3 protein: CATSRGSTGMNTEAFF
V gene: TRBV28; clone size: .; D gene: .; J gene: TRBJ1-4; CDR3 DNA: TGTGCCAGCAGTTTCGGCGACCTACATGAAAAACTGTTTTTT; CDR3 protein: CASSFGDLHEKLFF
V gene: TRBV5-3; clone size: .; D gene: .; J gene: TRBJ1-6; CDR3 DNA: TGTGCCAGAAGCTTGGGCCCCAGTTATTCACCCCTCCACTTT; CDR3 protein: CARSLGPSYSPLHF
V gene: TRBV7-9; clone size: .; D gene: TRBD1; J gene: TRBJ1-6; CDR3 DNA: TGTGCCAGCAGCTCCCCCAGGGGGAAGAATTCACCCCTCCACTTT; CDR3 protein: CASSSPRGKNSPLHF
V gene: TRBV6-5; clone size: .; D gene: .; J gene: TRBJ2-7; CDR3 DNA: TGTGCCAGCAGTTCAGGGACGGTCGGCTACGAGCAGTACTTC; CDR3 protein: CASSSGTVGYEQYF
V gene: TRBV7-3; clone size: .; D gene: TRBD2; J gene: TRBJ2-3; CDR3 DNA: TGTGCCAGCAGCTCAGGACTAGCGGGGGGCACAGATACGCAGTATTTT; CDR3 protein: CASSSGLAGGTDTQYF
V gene: TRBV30; clone size: .; D gene: TRBD1; J gene: TRBJ1-1; CDR3 DNA: TGTGCCTGGAGGGGGACAGGGTGGACTGAAGCTTTCTTT; CDR3 protein: CAWRGTGWTEAFF
V gene: TRBV27; clone size: .; D gene: .; J gene: TRBJ1-2; CDR3 DNA: TGTGCCAGCAGCTCCTCTTGGGGCGCATATGGCTACACCTTC; CDR3 protein: CASSSSWGAYGYTF
V gene: TRBV7-9; clone size: .; D gene: TRBD1; J gene: TRBJ1-6; CDR3 DNA: TGTGCCAGCAGCAAGGTGACAGGGGGTAATTATAGAAATTCACCCCTCCACTTT; CDR3 protein: CASSKVTGGNYRNSPLHF
V gene: TRBV4-1; clone size: .; D gene: .; J gene: TRBJ1-4; CDR3 DNA: TGCGCCAGCAGCCAAGAGGTACTGGCTAATGAAAAACTGTTTTTT; CDR3 protein: CASSQEVLANEKLFF
V gene: TRBV6-5; clone size: .; D gene: .; J gene: TRBJ2-7; CDR3 DNA: TGTGCCAGCAGTTACGGAGCACCCTACGAGCAGTACTTC; CDR3 protein: CASSYGAPYEQYF
V gene: TRBV9; clone size: .; D gene: .; J gene: TRBJ2-3; CDR3 DNA: TGTGCCAGCAGCCCTCGCTCCCCCGATACGCAGTATTTT; CDR3 protein: CASSPRSPDTQYF
V gene: TRBV11-1; clone size: .; D gene: .; J gene: TRBJ2-5; CDR3 DNA: TGTGCCAGCAGCCCAGGGGGGGCGGGACAAGAGACCCAGTACTTC; CDR3 protein: CASSPGGAGQETQYF
V gene: TRBV2; clone size: .; D gene: .; J gene: TRBJ2-7; CDR3 DNA: TGTGCCAGCAGTGCCGGGACGTATATTCTTAAAGGGTACGAGCAGTACTTC; CDR3 protein: CASSAGTYILKGYEQYF
V gene: TRBV11-3; clone size: .; D gene: TRBD1; J gene: TRBJ1-6; CDR3 DNA: TGTGCCAGCAGCCGCGGGACAGCTAATTCACCCCTCCACTTT; CDR3 protein: CASSRGTANSPLHF
V gene: TRBV12-3/TRBV12-4; clone size: .; D gene: .; J gene: TRBJ2-3; CDR3 DNA: TGTGCCAGCAGTTTGTCAGGGGCAGATACGCAGTATTTT; CDR3 protein: CASSLSGADTQYF
V gene: TRBV5-8; clone size: .; D gene: .; J gene: TRBJ1-6; CDR3 DNA: TGTGCCAGCAGCTCTGGACAGATAAGCTCCTATAATTCACCCCTCCACTTT; CDR3 protein: CASSSGQISSYNSPLHF
V gene: TRBV30; clone size: .; D gene: .; J gene: TRBJ1-2; CDR3 DNA: TGTGCCTCCCGAGGGAGGAGGCCCTATGGCTACACCTTC; CDR3 protein: CASRGRRPYGYTF
V gene: TRBV7-8; clone size: .; D gene: .; J gene: TRBJ2-7; CDR3 DNA: TGTGCCAGCAGCTTAGTGCCCCCAGGGGTCATCTCCTACGAGCAGTACTTC; CDR3 protein: CASSLVPPGVISYEQYF
V gene: TRBV10-3; clone size: .; D gene: .; J gene: TRBJ1-2; CDR3 DNA: TGTGCCATCAGTGATATGTCTGCCTACACCTTC; CDR3 protein: CAISDMSAYTF
V gene: TRBV6-6; clone size: once; D gene: TRBD1; J gene: TRBJ1-2; CDR3 DNA: TGTGCCAGCAGTCCCGACAGGGACTATGGCTACACCTTC; CDR3 protein: CASSPDRDYGYTF
V gene: TRBV30; clone size: .; D gene: .; J gene: TRBJ1-4; CDR3 DNA: TGTGCCTGGAGCGCCAGAGGGTCCAACGAAAAACTGTTTTTT; CDR3 protein: CAWSARGSNEKLFF
V gene: TRBV2; clone size: .; D gene: .; J gene: TRBJ1-5; CDR3 DNA: TGTGCCAGCGGCAGGGAAAGCAATCAGCCCCAGCATTTT; CDR3 protein: CASGRESNQPQHF
V gene: TRBV4-1; clone size: few; D gene: .; J gene: TRBJ2-4; CDR3 DNA: TGCGCCAGCAGCCAACTGGGGTATCTAGACAAAAACATTCAGTACTTC; CDR3 protein: CASSQLGYLDKNIQYF
V gene: TRBV7-9; clone size: .; D gene: .; J gene: TRBJ2-3; CDR3 DNA: TGTGCCAGCAGCTTAAGGGGAATAGATACGCAGTATTTT; CDR3 protein: CASSLRGIDTQYF
V gene: TRBV6-5; clone size: .; D gene: TRBD1; J gene: TRBJ1-4; CDR3 DNA: TGTGCCAGCAGCAAGACAGGGGGAGCGGATGAAAAACTGTTTTTT; CDR3 protein: CASSKTGGADEKLFF
V gene: TRBV5-8; clone size: .; D gene: TRBD1; J gene: TRBJ2-7; CDR3 DNA: TGTGCCAGCAGGTTCGTTGGACAGGGGGGTTCCTACGAGCAGTACTTC; CDR3 protein: CASRFVGQGGSYEQYF
V gene: TRBV19; clone size: few; D gene: .; J gene: TRBJ1-4; CDR3 DNA: TGTGCCAGTAGTATAGCTTTAGAGGGAGGGGAGGGGGAAAAACTGTTTTTT; CDR3 protein: CASSIALEGGEGEKLFF
V gene: TRBV5-4; clone size: .; D gene: TRBD1; J gene: TRBJ2-2; CDR3 DNA: TGTGCCAGCAGCTTGGAGGGTGGACAGGCGAATATGAGGGAGCTGTTTTTT; CDR3 protein: CASSLEGGQANMRELFF
V gene: TRBV25-1; clone size: .; D gene: TRBD2; J gene: TRBJ2-1; CDR3 DNA: TGTGCCAGCAGTCCTGCGGGAGTTGAGCAGTTCTTC; CDR3 protein: CASSPAGVEQFF
V gene: TRBV27; clone size: .; D gene: TRBD1; J gene: TRBJ1-1; CDR3 DNA: TGTGCCAGCAGTCCGAGGACAGGGAGTGCTGAAGCTTTCTTT; CDR3 protein: CASSPRTGSAEAFF
V gene: TRBV6-5; clone size: .; D gene: .; J gene: TRBJ2-5; CDR3 DNA: TGTGCCAGCAGTTACTCACCCGGGAGAGCGGAGACCCAGTACTTC; CDR3 protein: CASSYSPGRAETQYF
V gene: TRBV28; clone size: .; D gene: TRBD2; J gene: TRBJ2-1; CDR3 DNA: TGTGCCAGCAGTTTCTTAGCGGGAGGTCCAGGGGAGCAGTTCTTC; CDR3 protein: CASSFLAGGPGEQFF
V gene: TRBV24-1; clone size: .; D gene: .; J gene: TRBJ1-5; CDR3 DNA: TGTGCCACCAGTGATTGGGGTGGTAATCAGCCCCAGCATTTT; CDR3 protein: CATSDWGGNQPQHF
V gene: TRBV7-9; clone size: .; D gene: .; J gene: TRBJ2-3; CDR3 DNA: TGTGCCAGCAGCTTCCCCCGCGGAACTAGCACAGATACGCAGTATTTT; CDR3 protein: CASSFPRGTSTDTQYF
V gene: TRBV19; clone size: .; D gene: TRBD1; J gene: TRBJ1-2; CDR3 DNA: TGTGCCAGTAGTACGCGGACAGGGAACTATGGCTACACCTTC; CDR3 protein: CASSTRTGNYGYTF
V gene: TRBV28; clone size: .; D gene: .; J gene: TRBJ1-3; CDR3 DNA: TGTGCCAGCACGAGGGTAGGGATAGGAAACACCATATATTTT; CDR3 protein: CASTRVGIGNTIYF
V gene: TRBV11-1; clone size: .; D gene: TRBD2; J gene: TRBJ2-1; CDR3 DNA: TGTGCCAGCAGCTTGGGACTAGCGGGGGGGTATGAGCAGTTCTTC; CDR3 protein: CASSLGLAGGYEQFF
V gene: TRBV7-9; clone size: .; D gene: TRBD2; J gene: TRBJ2-1; CDR3 DNA: TGTGCCAGCAGCTGGGGGGCGGGAGGAGGCCATGAGCAGTTCTTC; CDR3 protein: CASSWGAGGGHEQFF
V gene: TRBV24-1; clone size: .; D gene: .; J gene: TRBJ1-2; CDR3 DNA: TGTGCCACCAGTGGGACAGATAAACCCTATGGCTACACCTTC; CDR3 protein: CATSGTDKPYGYTF
V gene: TRBV12-3/TRBV12-4; clone size: .; D gene: .; J gene: TRBJ1-2; CDR3 DNA: TGTGCCAGCAGTAATACAGGGCAGACCGGCTACACCTTC; CDR3 protein: CASSNTGQTGYTF
V gene: TRBV20-1; clone size: few; D gene: .; J gene: TRBJ1-1; CDR3 DNA: TGCGCCGTCTTAGGGGACACTGAAGCTTTCTTT; CDR3 protein: CAVLGDTEAFF
V gene: TRBV5-5; clone size: .; D gene: .; J gene: TRBJ1-1; CDR3 DNA: TGTGCCAGCAGCTCCCAGGCCGCGGGAGTGAACACTGAAGCTTTCTTT; CDR3 protein: CASSSQAAGVNTEAFF
V gene: TRBV13; clone size: .; D gene: .; J gene: TRBJ2-3; CDR3 DNA: TGTGCCAGCAGCTTTGTGAGCGGTGCTAGCACAGATACGCAGTATTTT; CDR3 protein: CASSFVSGASTDTQYF
V gene: TRBV6-2/TRBV6-3; clone size: .; D gene: .; J gene: TRBJ1-4; CDR3 DNA: TGTGCCAGCAGTTATTTTTTCCCAGATGAAAAACTGTTTTTT; CDR3 protein: CASSYFFPDEKLFF
V gene: TRBV5-3; clone size: .; D gene: .; J gene: TRBJ1-6; CDR3 DNA: TGTGCCAGAAGTCGCAATTCACCCCTCCACTTT; CDR3 protein: CARSRNSPLHF
V gene: TRBV4-3; clone size: .; D gene: .; J gene: TRBJ2-5; CDR3 DNA: TGCGCCAGCAGCCAAGATTACAGGGAAGGAGAGACCCAGTACTTC; CDR3 protein: CASSQDYREGETQYF
V gene: TRBV29-1; clone size: .; D gene: .; J gene: TRBJ2-6; CDR3 DNA: TGCAGCGTTGTTGGTTCTGGGGCCAACGTCCTGACTTTC; CDR3 protein: CSVVGSGANVLTF
V gene: TRBV5-5; clone size: .; D gene: TRBD1; J gene: TRBJ2-7; CDR3 DNA: TGTGCCAGCAGCTCTAGGGGGCAGCACGAGCAGTACTTC; CDR3 protein: CASSSRGQHEQYF
V gene: TRBV28; clone size: .; D gene: .; J gene: TRBJ2-5; CDR3 DNA: TGTGCCAGCAGTTTATCTGGCGGAGAGACCCAGTACTTC; CDR3 protein: CASSLSGGETQYF
V gene: TRBV3-1/TRBV3-2; clone size: .; D gene: .; J gene: TRBJ1-4; CDR3 DNA: TGTGCCAGCAGCCAATTCAGCACAACTAATGAAAAACTGTTTTTT; CDR3 protein: CASSQFSTTNEKLFF